These 10 T cell receptor beta chains came from one sample sequenced in a study of blood T cell repertoires in COVID-19. Method: immunoSEQ multiplex PCR; TCRdb's copy keeps in-frame clones and lacks some. The sample holds 300,000 to 400,000 clones, about 86% seen once. Specimen: PBMCs or T cells enriched from blood (not recorded which). Receptors were obtained from a woman aged 40-49 years with acute COVID-19.

V gene TRBV28 combines with J gene TRBJ1-5, with TRBD1 matching 12 bases. Germline trimming cut 7 bases from V and 3 bases from J; bases unmatched to any gene: 7. Germline values: CDR1 MDHEN, CDR2 SYDVKM. The CDR3 loop spans 16 amino acids. CDR3: CASTGTGGLINQPQHF. CDR3 DNA: TGTGCCAGCACCGGGACAGGGGGCCTTATCAATCAGCCCCAGCATTTT.

V is TRBV5-1 and J is TRBJ1-1, with a weak D call TRBD1 (5 bases). This CDR3 is built from 16 residues. Trimming took off 3 bases at V and 0 bases at J, with 15 bases between the two ends. In germline, CDR1 is SGHRS, CDR2 YFSETQ. CDR3: CASSSLDGAMNTEAFF. The CDR3 nucleotides read TGCGCCAGCAGCTCCTTAGATGGGGCCATGAACACTGAAGCTTTCTTT.

The rearrangement joins TRBV5-1 to TRBJ2-3, with 8 nucleotides matching TRBD2. The CDR3 contains 16 residues. Germline V gene data show CDR1 as SGHRS and CDR2 as YFSETQ. The trim removed 2 bases at V and 6 bases at J, leaving 11 bases unmatched. CDR3 nucleotides: TGCGCCAGCAGCTTAACTATAGGACTAGCCTCTGATACGCAGTATTTT. Translation: CASSLTIGLASDTQYF.

V and J are TRBV6-2 or TRBV6-3 and TRBJ1-2; D call uncertain. This CDR3 contains 13 residues. Trimming left V 0 bases short and J 5 bases short, with 7 bases between. Per the germline V gene, CDR1 is MNHEY and CDR2 is SVGEGT. The CDR3 region has the DNA TGTGCCAGCAGTTACTCGGGCAGGTATGGCTACACCTTC. Translating gives CASSYSGRYGYTF.

The rearrangement joins TRBV4-2 to TRBJ1-1; D not resolved. V was pared by 0 bases and J by 2 bases, with 10 bases between. The CDR3 covers 15 residues. Germline V gene data show CDR1 as LGHNA and CDR2 as YNFKEQ. The CDR3 is CASSQEITDNTEAFF. In nucleotides, the CDR3 is TGTGCCAGCAGCCAAGAAATCACAGATAACACTGAAGCTTTCTTT.

The rearrangement uses TRBV28 and TRBJ1-4; possible D gene TRBD1, 6 bases. Germline loops: CDR1 MDHEN, CDR2 SYDVKM. V was cut by 5 bases and J by 3 bases, with 10 bases left in between. CDR3 length: 14 amino acids. CDR3 DNA: TGTGCCAGCAGTGTACAGGGCGCTAATGAAAAACTGTTTTTT. Translated: CASSVQGANEKLFF.

This clone was seen more than once but under ten times. The genes are TRBV5-1 and TRBJ1-1; D is unresolved. Per germline, CDR1 SGHRS and CDR2 YFSETQ. This CDR3 has 15 residues. Trimming cost V 5 bases and J 2 bases, with 16 bases left between them. The CDR3 DNA reads TGCGCCAGCAGTCCCTGGGCCAATGGTAACACTGAAGCTTTCTTT. This sequence encodes CASSPWANGNTEAFF.

V is TRBV29-1 and J is TRBJ1-5; D remains ambiguous. The V gene's germline CDR1 is SQVTM and CDR2 ANQGSEA. Between the trimmed V and J ends, which lost 4 bases and 3 bases, there was a span of 7 bases. The CDR3 extends over 12 amino acids. CDR3 DNA: TGCAGCGTTGGAAACTACAATCAGCCCCAGCATTTT. Translated, it gives CSVGNYNQPQHF.

There are a few counts of this clone. The J gene is TRBJ2-7, the V gene TRBV5-5, with a tentative D call TRBD1 (6 bases). This CDR3 is 14 amino acids long. Trimming shortened V by 5 bases and J by 6 bases, and 18 bases separated the two germline ends. Germline V CDR1 and CDR2: SGHKS, YYEKEE (reference sequence). The CDR3 DNA is TGTGCCAGCAGTTACAGGGACACGAAGGGCGAGCAGTACTTC. This encodes CASSYRDTKGEQYF. Supplemented by reference TRBV5-5 and TRBJ2-7, the full variable domain reads DAGVTQSPTHLIKTRGQQVTLRCSPISGHKSVSWYQQVLGQGPQFIFQYYEKEERGRGNFPDRFSARQFPNYSSELNVNALLLGDSALYLCASSYRDTKGEQYFGPGTRLTVT.

The rearrangement uses TRBV6-1 and TRBJ1-2, with 10 bases identical to TRBD1. This CDR3 contains 16 residues. Germline V gives CDR1 MNHNS, CDR2 SASEGT. The junction had 11 bases not matched to a gene; V was cut back by 3 bases and J by 7 bases. CDR3 DNA sequence: TGTGCCAGCAGTGACGACAGGGGGCGAATTGGGGTTGGCTACACCTTC. Protein sequence: CASSDDRGRIGVGYTF.